This passage covers 6 T cell receptor beta chains from one sample sequenced in a study of blood T cell repertoires in COVID-19. Clones were read by immunoSEQ multiplex PCR, and TCRdb kept only the in-frame ones, dropping some. The data show about 210,000 clones, 85% to 90% seen once. Sequenced: peripheral blood. The receptors were gathered from a man between 18 and 35 years old with active or convalescent COVID-19.

This clone was seen a handful of times. The J gene is TRBJ1-5, the V gene TRBV7-8; D call uncertain. Germline lookup yields CDR1 SGHVS and CDR2 FQNEAQ. The CDR3 loop spans 14 amino acids. V lost 5 bases and J lost 5, with 13 bases in between. The CDR3 nucleotides read TGTGCCAGCAGCGCTGGCGGGTTCGATCAGCCCCAGCATTTT. Its protein product is CASSAGGFDQPQHF.

In its sample, this clone was seen a few times. The chain has TRBV9 and TRBJ2-1; the D gene is possibly TRBD1 (6 bases). The length of the CDR3 is 15 residues. V shed 4 bases and J shed 1 base, with 12 bases lying between them. Germline lookup yields CDR1 SGDLS and CDR2 YYNGEE. The CDR3 is CASSTGQISYNEQFF. CDR3 bases: TGTGCCAGCAGCACAGGACAGATATCCTACAATGAGCAGTTCTTC.

The genes are TRBV29-1 and TRBJ2-1; TRBD2 might be the D (6 bases). V lost 7 bases to trimming and J lost 1 base, with 14 bases between them. The length of the CDR3 is 14 residues. Germline loops: CDR1 SQVTM, CDR2 ANQGSEA. CDR3 protein: CSGEERLSYNEQFF. For the CDR3, the DNA is TGCAGCGGGGAGGAGCGGTTATCCTACAATGAGCAGTTCTTC.

The genes are TRBV29-1 and TRBJ2-7, with 7 bases aligning to TRBD2. The CDR3 loop spans 14 amino acids. CDR1 SQVTM and CDR2 ANQGSEA come from the germline V gene. Trimming at V came to 4 bases and at J to 3 bases, leaving 9 bases not matched to a gene. The CDR3, as DNA: TGCAGCGTTGCCCTCCGGGCTAGCGGCTACGAGCAGTACTTC. Protein product: CSVALRASGYEQYF.

The J gene is TRBJ1-2, the V gene TRBV28; possibly TRBD1 for D (5 bases). Between the trimmed V and J ends, which lost 5 bases and 6 bases, there was a span of 22 bases. From germline, CDR1 is MDHEN and CDR2 SYDVKM. The CDR3 runs to 16 residues. CDR3 sequence (DNA): TGTGCCAGCAGTCCAGGGCCGAAGAGGAGTGGGGATGGCTACACCTTC. It is translated as CASSPGPKRSGDGYTF.

This rearrangement joins TRBV15 to TRBJ2-1; 13 bases match TRBD2. The germline gives CDR1 LNHNV, CDR2 YYDKDF (reference sequence). This CDR3 is 16 amino acids long. J gave up 6 bases and V 1 base, and 3 bases lay outside the gene matches. CDR3 nucleotide sequence: TGTGCCACCAGCAGAGGGGGACTAGCGGGAATCAATGAGCAGTTCTTC. It codes for CATSRGGLAGINEQFF.